These 16 T cell receptor beta chains were all obtained from the same sample, sequenced in a study of T-cell memory formation after mild COVID-19. MiXCR, run by TCRdb on the 5' RACE reads, gives a single entry per CDR3 protein. This sample has around 300,000 distinct CDR3 sequences, with roughly a fifth found just once. The sample was PBMCs or a T cell subset sorted from them (not recorded which). The receptors stem from a man younger than 30 who had mild COVID-19 (a few samples of this study predate the infection). Cell type and time point are not known.

This clonotype was detected a few times. The chain is built from TRBV6-2 or TRBV6-3 and TRBJ2-7; no clear D. The CDR3 spans 13 residues. Germline lookup yields CDR1 MNHEY and CDR2 SVGEGT. V gave up 0 bases and J gave up 3 bases, with 6 bases separating them. CDR3: CASSYSHGYEQYF. The CDR3 bases are TGTGCCAGCAGTTACTCCCACGGCTACGAGCAGTACTTC.

This clonotype was detected only a few times. V usage is TRBV7-9 and J usage is TRBJ1-3; no firm D call. The CDR3 runs 14 residues. Germline CDR1 reads SEHNR; CDR2 reads FQNEAQ (reference sequence). Trimming cost V 4 bases and J 1 base, with 8 bases left between them. The CDR3 region is CASSWEHSGNTIYF. CDR3 bases: TGTGCCAGCAGCTGGGAGCATTCTGGAAACACCATATATTTT.

This clonotype was seen only a few times. The CDR3 sequence: CSARDPGTGGMEAFF. CDR3 DNA sequence: TGCAGTGCTAGAGATCCCGGGACAGGGGGCATGGAAGCTTTCTTT. The chain uses TRBV20-1 and TRBJ1-1; 12 nucleotides match TRBD1. Looked up from germline, CDR1 is DFQATT and CDR2 is SNEGSKA (reference sequence). CDR3 length: 15 residues. With 0 bases clipped from V and 8 bases from J, the junction kept 7 bases outside the gene matches.

CDR3 nucleotides: TGTGCCAGCGGACTAGCGGGAAACACAGATACGCAGTATTTT. Protein sequence: CASGLAGNTDTQYF. The V call is TRBV5-6, the J call TRBJ2-3; TRBD2 matches 12 bases. The trim removed 7 bases at V and 2 bases at J, leaving 2 bases unmatched. The germline CDR1 and CDR2 sequences are SGHDT and YYEEEE. This CDR3 comprises 14 residues.

This clonotype came up a few times. The V and J genes are TRBV6-2 or TRBV6-3 and TRBJ1-5; 8 nucleotides match TRBD1. This CDR3 has 19 residues. V dropped 2 bases and J dropped 4; count of bases not matched to a gene: 16. Per the germline V gene, CDR1 is MNHEY and CDR2 is SVGEGT. The CDR3 loop is CASSYPNILRDRPNQPQHF. In DNA form, the CDR3 reads TGTGCCAGCAGTTACCCCAATATCCTCCGGGACAGGCCTAATCAGCCCCAGCATTTT.

The chain joins TRBV20-1 to TRBJ2-1; 9 positions agree with TRBD2. V gave up 0 bases and J gave up 5 bases; unmatched junction bases: 5. Per the germline V gene, CDR1 is DFQATT and CDR2 is SNEGSKA (reference sequence). CDR3 length: 15 amino acids. In nucleotides, the CDR3 is TGCAGTGCTAGAGATTCGGCGGGGGGGCACAATGAGCAGTTCTTC. Its translation is CSARDSAGGHNEQFF.

J is TRBJ2-2 and V is TRBV7-9; TRBD1 matches at 10 bases. The CDR3 is 15 residues long. CDR1 and CDR2 from the germline V gene are SEHNR and FQNEAQ (reference sequence). With V trimmed by 5 bases and J by 6 bases, 6 bases remained unmatched. The CDR3: CASSPRQGAAGELFF. CDR3 in DNA: TGTGCCAGCAGCCCGAGACAGGGGGCAGCCGGGGAGCTGTTTTTT.

The J gene is TRBJ2-1, the V gene TRBV7-2; perhaps TRBD1 as D (5 bases). Per germline, CDR1 SGHTA and CDR2 FQGNSA. The CDR3 runs 11 residues. Trimming cost V 5 bases and J 12 bases, with 11 bases left between them. DNA of the CDR3: TGTGCCAGCAGCCCTCAGGGTGTGCAGTTCTTC. It encodes CASSPQGVQFF.

This clonotype showed up many times. The rearrangement links TRBV12-3 or TRBV12-4 to TRBJ2-7; D may be TRBD1 (6 bases). CDR3 length: 14 residues. With 2 bases removed from V and 6 bases from J, the gap between germline ends came to 14 bases. Here the CDR3 DNA reads TGTGCCAGCAGTTTACCGCTTACAGGGCTCGAGCAGTACTTC. Translating it yields CASSLPLTGLEQYF.

This clonotype was seen a few times. V and J are TRBV12-3 or TRBV12-4 and TRBJ2-7; no firm D call. The CDR3 contains 11 residues. The V and J ends lost 5 bases and 3 bases respectively, with 5 bases between them. In DNA form, the CDR3 reads TGTGCCAGCAGTACCAACTACGAGCAGTACTTC. This sequence encodes CASSTNYEQYF.

This clonotype has only a few counts. The chain uses TRBV20-1 and TRBJ1-2; maybe TRBD1 (5 bases). CDR1 is DFQATT and CDR2 is SNEGSKA in the germline V gene (reference sequence). CDR3 length equals 15 residues. Trimming cost V 5 bases and J 7 bases, with 23 bases left between them. The CDR3 spells CSAQPTVNNHGGYTF. CDR3 DNA sequence: TGCAGTGCTCAACCGACAGTCAATAATCATGGTGGCTACACCTTC.

The chain couples TRBV7-2 to TRBJ2-5, with 7 nucleotides matching TRBD2. The junction had 5 bases not matched to a gene; V was cut back by 5 bases and J by 2 bases. Germline loops: CDR1 SGHTA, CDR2 FQGNSA. CDR3 length: 14 residues. The CDR3 nucleotides are TGTGCCAGCAGCCCCGGACTAGTGCAAGAGACCCAGTACTTC. Encoded protein: CASSPGLVQETQYF.

The sample holds one count of this clonotype. The chain employs TRBV5-1 and TRBJ2-5, with TRBD2 as a possible D gene (5 bases). Germline V gene lookup returns CDR1 SGHRS and CDR2 YFSETQ. Trimming cost V 4 bases and J 2 bases, with 12 bases left between them. This CDR3 comprises 14 residues. CDR3 sequence reads: CASSRGLNQETQYF. The CDR3 bases are TGCGCCAGCAGCCGAGGACTGAATCAAGAGACCCAGTACTTC.

This clonotype showed up just a few times. The chain has TRBV30 and TRBJ2-2, with TRBD1 matching over 8 bases. Germline V lookup: CDR1 GTSNPN, CDR2 SVGIG (reference sequence). The CDR3 consists of 17 residues. The ends lost 2 bases at V and 6 bases at J; junction bases unmatched: 14. CDR3 DNA sequence: TGTGCCTGGAGTAAACCTCCGGACAGGGAAACCGCCGGGGAGCTGTTTTTT. Its protein product is CAWSKPPDRETAGELFF.

This clonotype was seen only a few times. CDR3 protein: CASSYLAGTKETQYF. CDR3 in DNA: TGTGCCAGCAGTTATCTAGCGGGGACGAAAGAGACCCAGTACTTC. The rearrangement links TRBV6-5 to TRBJ2-5, with 9 bases identical to TRBD2. Germline values: CDR1 MNHEY, CDR2 SVGAGI. The CDR3 length is 15 residues. V shed 3 bases and J 3 bases; nucleotides not matched to a gene: 5.

The chain employs TRBV11-2 and TRBJ2-7; D might be TRBD1 or TRBD2, each matching 5 bases. Germline V lookup: CDR1 SGHAT, CDR2 FQNNGV. With 4 bases removed from V and 6 bases from J, the gap between germline ends came to 10 bases. This CDR3 has 12 amino acids. The CDR3 DNA follows: TGTGCCAGCAGCTGGGACCGAGGCGAGCAGTACTTC. Protein: CASSWDRGEQYF.